This entry is about one T cell receptor (beta chain). The record originates from a study of blood T cell repertoires in COVID-19. Study information: From the United States, Italy and Spain came samples of acute and convalescent COVID-19. Sources were T cells, B-cell-depleted T cells, or PBMCs; the material itself was cDNA or gDNA.

As handled by the study authors: Reference gene primer amplification in the assay estimated nucleated cell counts. The repertoire was sequenced with immunoSEQ multiplex PCR; TCRdb's copy has only in-frame clones and lacks some. The V and J calls and the clone size are those of that table, but D and trimming were determined from the DNA. The sample contains under 150,000 clones, 55% to 75% of which appear only once. Germline V lookup: CDR1 LGHDT, CDR2 YNNKEL (reference sequence). V lost 5 bases, J lost 8 bases, and 7 bases lay in between. The length of the CDR3 is 12 residues. The specimen sequenced was peripheral blood. This TCR derives from an older woman with acute or convalescent COVID-19. The V gene is TRBV3-1 (or the pseudogene TRBV3-2), the J gene TRBJ1-6, with D possibly being TRBD1 (6 bases). CDR3 sequence (DNA): TGTGCCAGCAGCTACAGGGATTCACCCCTCCACTTT. Translation: CASSYRDSPLHF.